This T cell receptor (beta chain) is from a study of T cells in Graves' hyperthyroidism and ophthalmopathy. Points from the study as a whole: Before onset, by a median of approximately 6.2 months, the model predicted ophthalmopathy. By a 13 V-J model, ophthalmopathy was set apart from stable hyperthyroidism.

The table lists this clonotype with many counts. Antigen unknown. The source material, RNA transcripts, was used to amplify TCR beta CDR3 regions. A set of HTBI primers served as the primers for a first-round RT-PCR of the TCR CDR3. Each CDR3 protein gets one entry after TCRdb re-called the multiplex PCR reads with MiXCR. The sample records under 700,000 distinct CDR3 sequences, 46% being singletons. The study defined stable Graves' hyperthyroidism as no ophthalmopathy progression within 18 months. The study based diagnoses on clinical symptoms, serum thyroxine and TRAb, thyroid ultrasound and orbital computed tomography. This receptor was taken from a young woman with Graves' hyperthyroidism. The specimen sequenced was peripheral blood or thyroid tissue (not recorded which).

CDR3 amino acids: CASSQLNTEAFF. The CDR3 DNA is TGTGCCAGCAGCCAGCTGAACACTGAAGCTTTCTTT. This rearrangement joins TRBV7-8 to TRBJ1-1, with no clear D. CDR1 and CDR2 (germline): SGHVS, FQNEAQ. V shed 5 bases and J shed 0 bases, with 4 bases lying between them. This CDR3 spans 12 amino acids. Using reference TRBV7-8 and TRBJ1-1 for the parts outside the CDR3, the full variable domain is GAGVSQSPRYKVAKRGQDVALRCDPISGHVSLFWYQQALGQGPEFLTYFQNEAQLDKSGLPSDRFFAERPEGSVSTLKIQRTQQEDSAVYLCASSQLNTEAFFGQGTRLTVV.